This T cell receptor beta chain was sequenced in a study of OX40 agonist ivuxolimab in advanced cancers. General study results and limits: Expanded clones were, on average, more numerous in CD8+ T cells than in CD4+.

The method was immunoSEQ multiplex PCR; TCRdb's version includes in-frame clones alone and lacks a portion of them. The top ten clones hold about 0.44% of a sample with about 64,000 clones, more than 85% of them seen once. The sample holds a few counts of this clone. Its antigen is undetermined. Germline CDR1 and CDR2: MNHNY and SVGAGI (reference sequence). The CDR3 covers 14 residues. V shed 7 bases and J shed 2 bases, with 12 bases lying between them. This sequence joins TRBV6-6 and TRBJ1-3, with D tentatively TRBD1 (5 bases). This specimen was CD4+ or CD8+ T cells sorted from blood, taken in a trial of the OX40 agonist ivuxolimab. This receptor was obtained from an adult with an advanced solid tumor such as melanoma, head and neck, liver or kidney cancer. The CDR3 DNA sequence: TGTGCCAGCATCCAGGGCGGCACTGGAAACACCATATATTTT. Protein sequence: CASIQGGTGNTIYF.